These T cell receptor beta chains were read from a single sample in a study of T cells in narcolepsy. Method: immunoSEQ multiplex PCR; TCRdb's copy keeps in-frame clones and lacks some. The table has around 32,000 clones, more than 75% seen once; the top ten hold about 1.1%. The specimen sequenced was CD45RA- memory CD4+ T cells from PBMCs. The receptors come from a human donor with narcolepsy. CDR3s include the opening cysteine and the closing phenylalanine or tryptophan. Fields, in order: D gene, V gene, clone size, J gene, CDR3 DNA, CDR3 protein. A D gene is named only where the DNA matches it firmly. Size tells how often a clone was seen (once, few, many) or the class of an expanded clone, and some rows leave it out.

D gene: TRBD1; V gene: TRBV7-9; clone size: .; J gene: TRBJ2-7; CDR3 DNA: TGTGCCAGCAGCTTACGTGCTCGACAGGGCTCCTACGAGCAGTACTTC; CDR3 protein: CASSLRARQGSYEQYF
D gene: .; V gene: TRBV7-8; clone size: .; J gene: TRBJ2-7; CDR3 DNA: TGTGCCAGCAGCTTAGGTACGGGGAGCTTATCCTACGAGCAGTACTTC; CDR3 protein: CASSLGTGSLSYEQYF
D gene: .; V gene: TRBV27; clone size: once; J gene: TRBJ1-1; CDR3 DNA: TGTGCCAGCAGTTTGTCCCGCGCGGGCTGGAACACTGAAGCTTTCTTT; CDR3 protein: CASSLSRAGWNTEAFF
D gene: .; V gene: TRBV12-5; clone size: few; J gene: TRBJ1-1; CDR3 DNA: TGTGCTAGTGGCGCTGATGGGGCCCTTGAAGCTTTCTTT; CDR3 protein: CASGADGALEAFF
D gene: .; V gene: TRBV27; clone size: .; J gene: TRBJ2-2; CDR3 DNA: TGTGCCAGCGCCCTTCGGGGGGCTACGAACACCGGGGAGCTGTTTTTT; CDR3 protein: CASALRGATNTGELFF
D gene: .; V gene: TRBV27; clone size: .; J gene: TRBJ2-2; CDR3 DNA: TGTGCCAGCAGTTTTGTTAACTCTCTTGGCACCGGGGAGCTGTTTTTT; CDR3 protein: CASSFVNSLGTGELFF
D gene: .; V gene: TRBV6-5; clone size: .; J gene: TRBJ2-1; CDR3 DNA: TGTGCCAGCAGCAAGGGACACCACAATGAGCAGTTCTTC; CDR3 protein: CASSKGHHNEQFF
D gene: .; V gene: TRBV5-1; clone size: .; J gene: TRBJ2-7; CDR3 DNA: TGCGCCAGCAGCTTCGGGGGAGGCACCTACGAGCAGTACTTC; CDR3 protein: CASSFGGGTYEQYF
D gene: .; V gene: TRBV30; clone size: once; J gene: TRBJ1-5; CDR3 DNA: TGTGCCTGGAACAGAGGGGATCAGCCCCAGCATTTT; CDR3 protein: CAWNRGDQPQHF
D gene: .; V gene: TRBV10-3; clone size: few; J gene: TRBJ1-1; CDR3 DNA: TGTGCCATCAGTGGGGACACTGAAGCTTTCTTT; CDR3 protein: CAISGDTEAFF
D gene: TRBD2; V gene: TRBV27; clone size: once; J gene: TRBJ2-7; CDR3 DNA: TGTGCCAGCAGACTGGGGACTAGCGGAATATACTCCTACGAGCAGTACTTC; CDR3 protein: CASRLGTSGIYSYEQYF
D gene: TRBD2; V gene: TRBV4-2; clone size: .; J gene: TRBJ2-3; CDR3 DNA: TGTGCCAGCAGCCAATCCGGGACTAGCGGCACAGATACGCAGTATTTT; CDR3 protein: CASSQSGTSGTDTQYF
D gene: .; V gene: TRBV5-6; clone size: .; J gene: TRBJ2-3; CDR3 DNA: TGTGCCAGCAGCCCGGGACTCCAGGGAGATACGCAGTATTTT; CDR3 protein: CASSPGLQGDTQYF
D gene: .; V gene: TRBV7-2; clone size: .; J gene: TRBJ2-5; CDR3 DNA: TGTGCCAGCAGCCAAGGGGCGACAGTCCAAGAGACCCAGTACTTC; CDR3 protein: CASSQGATVQETQYF
D gene: TRBD2; V gene: TRBV10-1; clone size: .; J gene: TRBJ2-1; CDR3 DNA: TGCGCCAGCAGTGGATCAGGACTAGCGGGAGTGGGCTACAATGAGCAGTTCTTC; CDR3 protein: CASSGSGLAGVGYNEQFF
D gene: .; V gene: TRBV7-2; clone size: .; J gene: TRBJ2-7; CDR3 DNA: TGTGCCAGCAGCTTGCAGGGGTTGTACGAGCAGTACTTC; CDR3 protein: CASSLQGLYEQYF